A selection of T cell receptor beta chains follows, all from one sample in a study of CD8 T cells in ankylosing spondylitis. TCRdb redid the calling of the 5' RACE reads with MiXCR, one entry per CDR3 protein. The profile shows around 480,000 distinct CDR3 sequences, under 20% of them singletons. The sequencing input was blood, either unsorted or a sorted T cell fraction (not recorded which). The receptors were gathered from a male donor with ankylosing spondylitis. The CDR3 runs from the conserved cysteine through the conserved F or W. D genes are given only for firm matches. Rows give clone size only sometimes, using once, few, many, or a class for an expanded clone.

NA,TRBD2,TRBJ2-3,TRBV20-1,TGCAGTGCTAGAGTAGTTAGCGGGGCCAGCGGAGATACGCAGTATTTT,CSARVVSGASGDTQYF
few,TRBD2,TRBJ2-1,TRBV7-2,TGTGCCAGCAGCACAAGCGGGAGCGACTCCTACAATGAGCAGTTCTTC,CASSTSGSDSYNEQFF
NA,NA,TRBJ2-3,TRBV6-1,TGTGCCAGCACCATGGACGGGGCCGGCACAGATACGCAGTATTTT,CASTMDGAGTDTQYF
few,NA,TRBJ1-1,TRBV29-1,TGCAGCGTTGATCCCCAGGGGTCCATGAACACTGAAGCTTTCTTT,CSVDPQGSMNTEAFF
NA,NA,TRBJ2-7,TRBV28,TGTGCCAGCAGTTTATCCCGACTCTCCGGCGAGCAGTACTTC,CASSLSRLSGEQYF
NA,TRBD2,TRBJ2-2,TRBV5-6,TGTGCCAGCAGCGCAACTAGCGGGAGAAACACCGGGGAGCTGTTTTTT,CASSATSGRNTGELFF
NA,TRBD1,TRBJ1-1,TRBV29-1,TGCAGCGTTACTCGTCCGGGAGCAGGGGGCTCAAACACTGAAGCTTTCTTT,CSVTRPGAGGSNTEAFF
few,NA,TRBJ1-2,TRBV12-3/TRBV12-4,TGTGCCAGCAGTTTAGCTGGTGCTACAGGGGGCTACACCTTC,CASSLAGATGGYTF
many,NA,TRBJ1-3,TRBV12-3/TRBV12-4,TGTGCCAGCACCTATCCGGACGTAGCCTCTGGAAACACCATATATTTT,CASTYPDVASGNTIYF
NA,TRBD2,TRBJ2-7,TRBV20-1,TGCAGTGCTAGAGATCCGACTAGCGCATCCTACGAGCAGTACTTC,CSARDPTSASYEQYF
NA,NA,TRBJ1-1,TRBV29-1,TGCAGCGTTAGCCGGGCTAGGGGCACTGAAGCTTTCTTT,CSVSRARGTEAFF
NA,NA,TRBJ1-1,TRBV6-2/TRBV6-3,TGTGCCAGCAGTAGGAGGGAACCCATGAACACTGAAGCTTTCTTT,CASSRREPMNTEAFF
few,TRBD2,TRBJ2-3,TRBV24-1,TGTGCCACCAGAGGACGTCGGGAGGGAGGCACAGATACGCAGTATTTT,CATRGRREGGTDTQYF